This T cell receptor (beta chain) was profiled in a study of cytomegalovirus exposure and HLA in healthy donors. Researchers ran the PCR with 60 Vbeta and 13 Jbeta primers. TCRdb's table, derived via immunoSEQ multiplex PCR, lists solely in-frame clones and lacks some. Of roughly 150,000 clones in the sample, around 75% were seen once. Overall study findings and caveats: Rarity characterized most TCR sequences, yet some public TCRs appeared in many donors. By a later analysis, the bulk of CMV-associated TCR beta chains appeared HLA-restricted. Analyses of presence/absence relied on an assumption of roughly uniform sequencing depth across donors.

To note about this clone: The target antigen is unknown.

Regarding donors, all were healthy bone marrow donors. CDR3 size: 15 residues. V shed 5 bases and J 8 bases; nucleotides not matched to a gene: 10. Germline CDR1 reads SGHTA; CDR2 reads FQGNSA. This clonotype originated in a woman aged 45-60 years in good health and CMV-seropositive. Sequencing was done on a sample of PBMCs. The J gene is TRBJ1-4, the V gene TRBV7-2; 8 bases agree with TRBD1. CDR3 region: CASSPYRGVGEKLFF. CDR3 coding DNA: TGTGCCAGCAGCCCGTACAGGGGGGTCGGGGAAAAACTGTTTTTT.